Presented here are 29 T cell receptor beta chains from one specimen sequenced in a study of cytomegalovirus exposure and HLA in healthy donors. 13 Jbeta primers and 60 Vbeta primers were used for the PCR. Using immunoSEQ multiplex PCR, the repertoire was profiled, and TCRdb retains in-frame clones only, with some absent. The sample holds 60,000 to 70,000 clones, around four fifths seen once. Sequenced input: PBMCs. The receptor set was obtained from a man aged 35 to 55 in good health and CMV-seronegative.

The chain recombines TRBV27 with TRBJ2-7; tentatively, D is TRBD1 (5 bases). The V gene lost 2 bases and the J gene lost 7 bases, with 12 bases spanning the gap. This CDR3 spans 13 amino acids. Germline V gene lookup returns CDR1 MNHEY and CDR2 SMNVEV (reference sequence). Written as DNA, the CDR3 is TGTGCCAGCAGTTTACTAAGGGGTGGGGAGCAGTACTTC. This gives the protein CASSLLRGGEQYF.

V gene TRBV5-1 combines with J gene TRBJ2-5; 9 positions agree with TRBD1. Germline V gene sequence: CDR1 SGHRS, CDR2 YFSETQ. After removal of 2 bases from V and 11 bases from J, the junction contained 10 bases not matched to a gene. This CDR3 is built from 14 residues. In DNA, the CDR3 is TGCGCCAGCAGCTTAAGGACAGGGGAAGGGGAGCAGTACTTC. Translation gives CASSLRTGEGEQYF.

The genes are TRBV2 and TRBJ1-2; TRBD1 is a possible D gene (6 bases). V gave up 2 bases and J gave up 4 bases, with 17 bases separating them. This CDR3 contains 16 residues. Germline values: CDR1 SNHLY, CDR2 FYNNEI. This CDR3 reads CASSERAWGGLYGYTF. CDR3 in DNA: TGTGCCAGCAGTGAACGGGCTTGGGGGGGCCTCTATGGCTACACCTTC.

The V and J genes are TRBV4-2 and TRBJ1-1, with no clear D. CDR1 and CDR2 from the germline V gene are LGHNA and YNFKEQ. V was pared by 1 base and J by 1 base, with 4 bases between. This CDR3 has 13 residues. In DNA, the CDR3 is TGTGCCAGCAGCCAAGTTCAGAACACTGAAGCTTTCTTT. Translating it yields CASSQVQNTEAFF.

The V gene is TRBV5-8, the J gene TRBJ2-7, with 11 positions matching TRBD1. The CDR3 sequence is 12 residues long. V lost 4 bases and J lost 9; bases outside the gene matches: 3. Germline CDR1 is SGHTS and CDR2 is YDEGEE. This CDR3 is CASSRTGGGQYF. CDR3 in DNA: TGTGCCAGCAGCCGGACAGGGGGCGGGCAGTACTTC.

The chain carries TRBV7-8 and TRBJ2-5; 10 nucleotides match TRBD1. With 2 bases clipped from V and 2 bases from J, the junction kept 2 bases outside the gene matches. The CDR3 loop spans 15 amino acids. Germline V lookup: CDR1 SGHVS, CDR2 FQNEAQ. CDR3 amino acids: CASSLMDRGQETQYF. The CDR3 coding sequence is TGTGCCAGCAGCTTAATGGACAGGGGGCAAGAGACCCAGTACTTC. The full variable domain, completed using reference TRBV7-8 and TRBJ2-5, is GAGVSQSPRYKVAKRGQDVALRCDPISGHVSLFWYQQALGQGPEFLTYFQNEAQLDKSGLPSDRFFAERPEGSVSTLKIQRTQQEDSAVYLCASSLMDRGQETQYFGPGTRLLVL.

The rearrangement links TRBV5-6 to TRBJ2-5; 9 bases map to TRBD2. V lost 1 base, J lost 5 bases, and 6 bases stayed unmatched. Germline loops: CDR1 SGHDT, CDR2 YYEEEE. The CDR3 is 15 residues long. This CDR3 reads CASSLQLAGRETQYF. For the CDR3, the DNA is TGTGCCAGCAGCTTGCAGCTAGCGGGAAGGGAGACCCAGTACTTC. The variable domain in full, with the rest retrieved from reference TRBV5-6 and TRBJ2-5, is DAGVTQSPTHLIKTRGQQVTLRCSPKSGHDTVSWYQQALGQGPQFIFQYYEEEERQRGNFPDRFSGHQFPNYSSELNVNALLLGDSALYLCASSLQLAGRETQYFGPGTRLLVL.

The chain joins TRBV9 to TRBJ1-4, with TRBD1 as a possible D gene (5 bases). Germline CDR1 is SGDLS and CDR2 is YYNGEE. V was cut by 3 bases and J by 0 bases, with 6 bases left in between. The CDR3 sequence is 14 residues long. CDR3 nucleotide sequence: TGTGCCAGCAGCGCCAGGGCAACTAATGAAAAACTGTTTTTT. Protein sequence: CASSARATNEKLFF. The full variable domain, its missing parts supplied by reference TRBV9 and TRBJ1-4, is DSGVTQTPKHLITATGQRVTLRCSPRSGDLSVYWYQQSLDQGLQFLIQYYNGEERAKGNILERFSAQQFPDLHSELNLSSLELGDSALYFCASSARATNEKLFFGSGTQLSVL.

This sequence joins TRBV10-3 and TRBJ2-7, with D possibly matching TRBD2 (7 bases). This CDR3 has 14 residues. V was shortened by 4 bases and J by 1 base, with 11 bases between the two germline ends. Looked up from germline, CDR1 is ENHRY and CDR2 is SYGVKD. This chain's CDR3 is CAISAGEGSYEQYF. The DNA of the CDR3 is TGTGCCATCAGTGCAGGGGAGGGATCCTACGAGCAGTACTTC.

The V call is TRBV7-2, the J call TRBJ1-1, with 10 bases lining up with TRBD1. The CDR3 consists of 15 residues. Per germline, CDR1 SGHTA and CDR2 FQGNSA. Germline trimming cut 5 bases from V and 3 bases from J; bases unmatched to any gene: 6. As DNA, the CDR3 is TGTGCCAGCAGCCTGACCGGGACAGGGGACACTGAAGCTTTCTTT. Amino acid sequence: CASSLTGTGDTEAFF.

This chain joins TRBV6-6 and TRBJ1-2; 8 nucleotides agree with TRBD1. Germline V gene lookup returns CDR1 MNHNY and CDR2 SVGAGI (reference sequence). The CDR3 is 13 residues long. V trimming: 7 bases; J trimming: 4 bases; junction bases outside the gene matches: 5. The CDR3 DNA sequence: TGTGCCAGCAAGCACGGACAGGGCTATGGCTACACCTTC. As protein: CASKHGQGYGYTF.

The chain carries TRBV5-4 and TRBJ2-5; the D gene is possibly TRBD1 (5 bases). Trimming cost V 0 bases and J 3 bases, with 9 bases left between them. CDR3 length equals 14 residues. Germline-derived CDR1 and CDR2 are SGHNT and YYREEE (reference sequence). The CDR3: CASSLDPREETQYF. Here the CDR3 DNA reads TGTGCCAGCAGCTTGGATCCCAGGGAAGAGACCCAGTACTTC. Looking up the rest from reference TRBV5-4 and TRBJ2-5 gives the full variable domain: ETGVTQSPTHLIKTRGQQVTLRCSSQSGHNTVSWYQQALGQGPQFIFQYYREEENGRGNFPPRFSGLQFPNYSSELNVNALELDDSALYLCASSLDPREETQYFGPGTRLLVL.

This chain joins TRBV19 and TRBJ2-3; 10 nucleotides match TRBD2. This CDR3 region has 15 residues. The V gene end was trimmed by 4 bases and the J gene end by 0 bases; junction bases not matched to a gene: 1. Germline CDR1 LNHDA, CDR2 SQIVND (reference sequence). The CDR3 loop is CASSTSGRSTDTQYF. CDR3 in DNA: TGTGCCAGTAGTACTAGCGGGAGAAGCACAGATACGCAGTATTTT.

This clone was seen a single time. The gene calls are TRBV2 and TRBJ2-1, with TRBD1 matching 8 bases. V lost 1 base, J lost 2 bases, and 13 bases stayed unmatched. The CDR3 consists of 19 residues. CDR1 and CDR2 from the germline V gene are SNHLY and FYNNEI. The CDR3 DNA reads TGTGCCAGCAGTGAAGGGGGTTACCGGACAGGGATCACCTACAATGAGCAGTTCTTC. This gives the protein CASSEGGYRTGITYNEQFF.

The chain carries TRBV25-1 and TRBJ2-5; TRBD2 agrees at 9 bases. Germline lookup yields CDR1 MGHDK and CDR2 SYGVNS. The CDR3 contains 14 residues. Trimming removed 2 bases from V and 6 bases from J; junction bases left unmatched: 4. CDR3 sequence reads: CASSEPSGTQTQYF. The CDR3 DNA sequence: TGTGCCAGCAGTGAACCTAGCGGGACTCAGACCCAGTACTTC.

This chain links TRBV4-2 with TRBJ1-6; 7 bases fit TRBD1. Germline V CDR1 and CDR2: LGHNA, YNFKEQ. Unmatched junction bases numbered 5, after V lost 4 bases and J lost 2 bases. This CDR3 spans 16 amino acids. The DNA of the CDR3 is TGTGCCAGCAGCCCCACAGGGGCTGCCTATAATTCACCCCTCCACTTT. It is translated as CASSPTGAAYNSPLHF.

This clone has only a few counts. This chain joins TRBV6-5 and TRBJ2-3; 8 nucleotides match TRBD1. Per germline, CDR1 MNHEY and CDR2 SVGAGI. V shed 5 bases and J 6 bases; nucleotides not matched to a gene: 7. CDR3 size: 14 residues. CDR3 in DNA: TGTGCCAGCAGTGATGGCAGGGGGCGGGATACGCAGTATTTT. This encodes CASSDGRGRDTQYF.

This clone was observed once. The J gene is TRBJ1-1, the V gene TRBV2; D is unclear. The CDR3 spans 13 residues. Germline CDR1 and CDR2: SNHLY and FYNNEI. Trimming pared 5 bases from V and 7 bases from J, leaving 14 bases between. The CDR3 loop is CASSRQVALEAFF. CDR3 in DNA: TGTGCCAGCAGTCGGCAGGTTGCCCTTGAAGCTTTCTTT.

The chain combines TRBV28 with TRBJ1-5; the match to TRBD1 covers 7 bases. Germline V lookup: CDR1 MDHEN, CDR2 SYDVKM. V lost 3 bases, J lost 10 bases, and 9 bases stayed unmatched. The CDR3 is 14 amino acids. Here the CDR3 DNA reads TGTGCCAGCAGTTTGAACAACCGACAGGGTCCCCAGCATTTT. Amino acid sequence: CASSLNNRQGPQHF. Based on the CDR3 plus reference TRBV28 and TRBJ1-5, the full variable domain is DVKVTQSSRYLVKRTGEKVFLECVQDMDHENMFWYRQDPGLGLRLIYFSYDVKMKEKGDIPEGYSVSREKKERFSLILESASTNQTSMYLCASSLNNRQGPQHFGDGTRLSIL.

This clone was detected a few times. The chain recombines TRBV7-9 with TRBJ1-5, with a possible D match to TRBD1 (5 bases). V lost 7 bases to trimming and J lost 4 bases, with 8 bases between them. Per germline, CDR1 SEHNR and CDR2 FQNEAQ (reference sequence). The CDR3 length is 12 residues. CDR3 DNA: TGTGCCAGCACGCAGGGTAATCAGCCCCAGCATTTT. Residues: CASTQGNQPQHF.

The V and J genes are TRBV7-9 and TRBJ1-2; D is uncertain. Between the trimmed V and J ends, which lost 2 bases and 1 base, there was a span of 8 bases. The CDR3 is 14 residues long. Per germline, CDR1 SEHNR and CDR2 FQNEAQ (reference sequence). The CDR3 DNA reads as TGTGCCAGCAGCTTAAGAGATATTAACTATGGCTACACCTTC. Amino acid sequence: CASSLRDINYGYTF.

The chain joins TRBV6-1 to TRBJ2-7, with 7 bases matching TRBD1. The germline CDR1 and CDR2 sequences are MNHNS and SASEGT. V lost 3 bases to trimming and J lost 2 bases; unmatched junction nucleotides: 10. The length of the CDR3 is 16 residues. The chain's CDR3 is CASSDPAEGQPYEQYF. The CDR3 DNA sequence: TGTGCCAGCAGTGACCCCGCCGAGGGACAGCCCTACGAGCAGTACTTC.

The chain employs TRBV7-9 and TRBJ2-6; D remains unclear. The CDR3 extends over 14 amino acids. Germline V lookup: CDR1 SEHNR, CDR2 FQNEAQ (reference sequence). The V and J ends lost 3 bases and 0 bases respectively, with 3 bases between them. The CDR3 nucleotides read TGTGCCAGCAGCTTGAGCTCTGGGGCCAACGTCCTGACTTTC. Amino acids: CASSLSSGANVLTF.

The chain employs TRBV6-1 and TRBJ2-1, with 7 bases that match TRBD1. Germline CDR1 and CDR2: MNHNS and SASEGT. The CDR3 length is 13 residues. V was clipped by 6 bases and J by 9 bases; unmatched bases: 8. CDR3 in amino acids: CASRRQGEGEQFF. The CDR3 nucleotides are TGTGCCAGCAGGCGACAGGGTGAGGGTGAGCAGTTCTTC.

This clone was counted a few times. Germline is not matched at one junction end, which may reflect a read error. Distinct nucleotide sequences in the sample also encode this CDR3. The chain couples TRBV6-1 to TRBJ2-2; 12 nucleotides line up with TRBD2. The CDR3 covers 15 residues. Germline assignment: CDR1 MNHNS and CDR2 SASEGT. Here the CDR3 DNA reads TGCGCCAGCAGTGCGACTAGCGGGAGCGTCGGGGAGCTGTTTTTT. The encoded protein is CASSATSGSVGELFF.

The DNA for the CDR3 is TGTGCCAGTAGTATAGGGACTAGCGGTTATACGCAGTATTTT. Translated, it gives CASSIGTSGYTQYF. The chain links TRBV19 to TRBJ2-3, with 10 bases matching TRBD2. Germline CDR1 LNHDA, CDR2 SQIVND (reference sequence). Trimming took 1 base from V and 7 from J; bases not matched to a gene: 2. The CDR3 is made up of 14 amino acids.

The table lists this clone with a few counts. V is TRBV7-3 and J is TRBJ1-5; tentative D call: TRBD1 (5 bases). CDR1 SGHTA and CDR2 FQGTGA come from the germline V gene. Trimming left V 3 bases short and J 5 bases short, with 14 bases between. The CDR3 covers 15 residues. The CDR3 spells CASSFSGAGDQPQHF. The CDR3 nucleotides read TGTGCCAGCAGCTTTTCAGGAGCGGGGGATCAGCCCCAGCATTTT.

This clone was found a few times. The chain links TRBV2 to TRBJ1-3; 10 bases are a match to TRBD1. J gave up 4 bases and V 4 bases, and 13 bases lay outside the gene matches. The germline V gene has CDR1 SNHLY and CDR2 FYNNEI. The CDR3 is 18 amino acids. This chain's CDR3 is CASSVVGQGNLGGNTIYF. In nucleotides, the CDR3 is TGTGCCAGCAGTGTCGTGGGACAGGGGAACTTAGGAGGAAACACCATATATTTT.

This clone turned up a few times. The V call is TRBV9, the J call TRBJ2-3; D is unclear. CDR3 size: 12 residues. V lost 4 bases, J lost 4 bases, and 7 bases lay in between. Germline lookup yields CDR1 SGDLS and CDR2 YYNGEE. The CDR3 DNA reads as TGTGCCAGCAGCCCCCAGGCAGATACGCAGTATTTT. Residues: CASSPQADTQYF.